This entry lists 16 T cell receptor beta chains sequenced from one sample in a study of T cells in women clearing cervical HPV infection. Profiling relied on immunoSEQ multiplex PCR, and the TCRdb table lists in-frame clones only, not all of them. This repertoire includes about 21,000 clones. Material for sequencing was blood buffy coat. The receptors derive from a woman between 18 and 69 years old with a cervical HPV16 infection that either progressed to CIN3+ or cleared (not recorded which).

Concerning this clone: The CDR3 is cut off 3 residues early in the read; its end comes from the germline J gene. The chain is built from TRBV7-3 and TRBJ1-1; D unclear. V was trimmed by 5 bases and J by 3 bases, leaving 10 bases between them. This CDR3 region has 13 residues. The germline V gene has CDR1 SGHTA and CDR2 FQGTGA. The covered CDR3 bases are TGTGCCAGCAGCAGGGCCGCCTACACTGAA. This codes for CASSRAAYTE. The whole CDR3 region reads CASSRAAYTEAFF.

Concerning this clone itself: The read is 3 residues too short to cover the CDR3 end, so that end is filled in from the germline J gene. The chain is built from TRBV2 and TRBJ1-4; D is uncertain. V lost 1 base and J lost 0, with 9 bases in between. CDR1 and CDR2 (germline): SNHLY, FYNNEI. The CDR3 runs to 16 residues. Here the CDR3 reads CASSEVARTTNEKLFF. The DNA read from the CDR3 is TGTGCCAGCAGTGAAGTGGCAAGAACAACTAATGAAAAA. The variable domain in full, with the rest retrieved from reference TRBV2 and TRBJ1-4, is EPEVTQTPSHQVTQMGQEVILRCVPISNHLYFYWYRQILGQKVEFLVSFYNNEISEKSEIFDDQFSVERPDGSNFTLKIRSTKLEDSAMYFCASSEVARTTNEKLFFGSGTQLSVL.

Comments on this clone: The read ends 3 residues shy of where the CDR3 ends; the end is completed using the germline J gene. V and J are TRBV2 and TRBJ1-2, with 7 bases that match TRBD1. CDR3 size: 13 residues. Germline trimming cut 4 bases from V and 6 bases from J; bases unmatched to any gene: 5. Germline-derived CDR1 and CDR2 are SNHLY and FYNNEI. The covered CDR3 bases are TGTGCCAGCAGTGTTCGAGACAGGGATGGC. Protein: CASSVRDRDG. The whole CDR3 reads CASSVRDRDGYTF.

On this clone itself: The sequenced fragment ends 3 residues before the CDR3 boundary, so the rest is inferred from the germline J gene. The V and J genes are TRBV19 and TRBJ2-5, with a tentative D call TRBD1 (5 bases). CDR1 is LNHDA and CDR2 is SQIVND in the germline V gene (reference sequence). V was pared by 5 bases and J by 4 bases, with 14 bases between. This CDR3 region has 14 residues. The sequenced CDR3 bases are TGTGCCAGTAGTCCGGGTTCTCAGGGAGAGACC. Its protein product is CASSPGSQGET. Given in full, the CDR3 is CASSPGSQGETQYF.

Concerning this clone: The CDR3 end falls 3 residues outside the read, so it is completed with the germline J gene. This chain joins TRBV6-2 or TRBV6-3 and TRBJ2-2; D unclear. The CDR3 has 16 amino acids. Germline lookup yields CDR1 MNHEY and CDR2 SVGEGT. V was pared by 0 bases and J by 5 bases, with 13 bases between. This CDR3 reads CASSYSPLGKTGELFF. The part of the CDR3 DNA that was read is TGTGCCAGCAGTTACTCCCCCCTAGGAAAAACCGGGGAG.

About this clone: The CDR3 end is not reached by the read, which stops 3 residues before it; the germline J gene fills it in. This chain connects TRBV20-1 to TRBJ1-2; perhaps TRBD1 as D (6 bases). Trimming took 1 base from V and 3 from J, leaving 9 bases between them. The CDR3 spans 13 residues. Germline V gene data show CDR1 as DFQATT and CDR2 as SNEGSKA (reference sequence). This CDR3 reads CSARVRGYYGYTF. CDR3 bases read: TGCAGTGCTAGAGTAAGGGGGTACTATGGC.

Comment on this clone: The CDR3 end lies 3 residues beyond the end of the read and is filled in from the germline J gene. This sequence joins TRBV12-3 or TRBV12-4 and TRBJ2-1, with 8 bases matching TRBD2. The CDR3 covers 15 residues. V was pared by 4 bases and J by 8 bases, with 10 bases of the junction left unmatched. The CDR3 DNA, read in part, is TGTGCCAGCAGTTGGGGGACTAGGGGGGTCCATGAG. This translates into CASSWGTRGVHE. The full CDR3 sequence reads CASSWGTRGVHEQFF.

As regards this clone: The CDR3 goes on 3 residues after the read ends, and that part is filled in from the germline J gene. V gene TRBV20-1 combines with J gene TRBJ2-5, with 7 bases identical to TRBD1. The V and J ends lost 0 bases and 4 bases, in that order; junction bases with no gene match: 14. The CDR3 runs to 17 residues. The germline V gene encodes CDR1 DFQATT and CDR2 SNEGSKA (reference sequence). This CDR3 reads CSARDIIGQVIAETQYF. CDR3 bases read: TGCAGTGCTAGAGATATAATCGGACAGGTGATCGCAGAGACC.

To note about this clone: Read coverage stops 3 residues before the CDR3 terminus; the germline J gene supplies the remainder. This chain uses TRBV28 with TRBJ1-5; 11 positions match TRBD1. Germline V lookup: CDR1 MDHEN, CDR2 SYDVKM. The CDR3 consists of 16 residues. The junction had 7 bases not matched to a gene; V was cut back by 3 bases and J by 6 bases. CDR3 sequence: CASSLVSGTGGQPQHF. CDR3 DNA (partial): TGTGCCAGCAGTTTGGTTTCCGGGACAGGGGGTCAGCCC.

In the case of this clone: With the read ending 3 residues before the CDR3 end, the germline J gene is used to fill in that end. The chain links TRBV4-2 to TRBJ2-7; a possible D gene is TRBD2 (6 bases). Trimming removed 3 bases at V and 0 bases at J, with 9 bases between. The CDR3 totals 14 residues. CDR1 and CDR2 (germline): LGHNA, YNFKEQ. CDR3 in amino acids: CASSHGGASYEQYF. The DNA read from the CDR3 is TGTGCCAGCAGCCACGGGGGAGCCTCCTACGAG.

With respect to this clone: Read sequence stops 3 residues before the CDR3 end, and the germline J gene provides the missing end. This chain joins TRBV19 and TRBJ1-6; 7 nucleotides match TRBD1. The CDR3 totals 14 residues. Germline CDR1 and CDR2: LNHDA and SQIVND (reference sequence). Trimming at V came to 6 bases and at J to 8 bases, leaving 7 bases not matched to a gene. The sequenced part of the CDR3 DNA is TGTGCCAGTAGGTGGACAGGTCCCGATTCACCC. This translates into CASRWTGPDSP. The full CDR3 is CASRWTGPDSPLHF.

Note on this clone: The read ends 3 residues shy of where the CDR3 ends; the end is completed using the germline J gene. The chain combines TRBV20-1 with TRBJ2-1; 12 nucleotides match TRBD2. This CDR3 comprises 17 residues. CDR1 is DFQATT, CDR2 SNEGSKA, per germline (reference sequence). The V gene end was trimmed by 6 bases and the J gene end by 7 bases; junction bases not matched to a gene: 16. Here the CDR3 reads CSAKETSGSQYLNEQFF. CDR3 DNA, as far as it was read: TGCAGTGCCAAGGAGACTAGCGGGAGCCAATACTTGAATGAG.

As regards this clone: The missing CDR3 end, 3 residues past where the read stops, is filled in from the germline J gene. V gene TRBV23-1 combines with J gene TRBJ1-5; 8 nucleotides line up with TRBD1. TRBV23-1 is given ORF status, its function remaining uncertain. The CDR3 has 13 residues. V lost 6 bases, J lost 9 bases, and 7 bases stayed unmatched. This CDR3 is CASSKDRDLPQHF. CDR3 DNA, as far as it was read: TGCGCCAGCAGCAAGGACAGGGACTTGCCC.

CDR3 loop: CASSEGPGLRQETQYF. The CDR3 bases that were read are TGTGCCAGCAGTGAAGGTCCAGGGTTGCGGCAAGAGACC. The V call is TRBV6-1, the J call TRBJ2-5, with D possibly matching TRBD1 (5 bases). The read gets to within 3 residues of the CDR3 end, and the germline J gene fills in the rest. Germline assignment: CDR1 MNHNS and CDR2 SASEGT. The ends were cut back, 1 base at V and 2 bases at J, with 14 bases in the middle. CDR3 length: 16 amino acids.

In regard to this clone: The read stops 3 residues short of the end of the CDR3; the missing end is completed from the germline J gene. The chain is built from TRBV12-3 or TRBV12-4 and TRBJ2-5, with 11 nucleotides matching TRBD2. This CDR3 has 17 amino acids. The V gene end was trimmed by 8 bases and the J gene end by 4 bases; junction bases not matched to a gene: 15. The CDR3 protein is CASSRTRLAGGGETQYF. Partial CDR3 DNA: TGTGCCAGCTCGAGAACCCGGCTAGCGGGAGGCGGAGAGACC.

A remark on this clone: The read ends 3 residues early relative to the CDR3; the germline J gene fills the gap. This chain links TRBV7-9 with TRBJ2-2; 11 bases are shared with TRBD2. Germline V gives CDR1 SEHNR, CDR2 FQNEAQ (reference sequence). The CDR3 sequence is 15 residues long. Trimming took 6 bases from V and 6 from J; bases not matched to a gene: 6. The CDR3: CASSHSGRAPGELFF. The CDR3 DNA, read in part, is TGTGCCAGCAGTCATAGCGGGAGGGCCCCCGGGGAG.